The rows below give T cell receptor beta chains drawn from one sample of a study of blood T cells in healthy people across ages. Each CDR3 protein is one row after TCRdb ran MiXCR on the 5' RACE reads. The sample has around 1,500,000 distinct CDR3 sequences, roughly 40% seen once. The sample comprised blood. The receptors derive from a woman aged 18-29 years in good health. CDR3s include the opening cysteine and the closing phenylalanine or tryptophan. D genes are given only for firm matches. Expanded clones get a size class; other rows say once, few or many, or leave the size out.

cdr3_length | j_call | d_call | clone_size | v_call | cdr3_aa
14 | TRBJ2-2 | TRBD1 | . | TRBV20-1 | CSARPPGQGGELFF
14 | TRBJ1-4 | . | few | TRBV7-9 | CASSFVQANEKLFF
11 | TRBJ2-1 | . | few | TRBV20-1 | CSVVATIEQFF
15 | TRBJ1-2 | . | few | TRBV3-1 | CASSDARRGLYGYTF
19 | TRBJ1-1 | . | . | TRBV3-1 | CASSGGFGGHSGWPTEAFF
15 | TRBJ2-3 | . | . | TRBV6-5 | CASSYSEGTTDTQYF
14 | . | TRBD2 | . | TRBV5-1 | CTSSSGLGFPEQYF
16 | TRBJ2-5 | TRBD2 | . | TRBV2 | CASSEEAGGRSETQYF
15 | TRBJ2-7 | . | . | TRBV6-1 | CASSDGRPRSYEQYF
15 | TRBJ2-5 | TRBD1 | few | TRBV20-1 | CSARETTGGRETQYF
18 | TRBJ2-3 | TRBD2 | few | TRBV5-1 | CASSPKTGLADRTDTQYF
12 | TRBJ2-1 | . | . | TRBV27 | CASSRERGEQFF
14 | TRBJ2-7 | TRBD2 | . | TRBV7-2 | CASSSLAGYYEQYF
14 | TRBJ2-1 | TRBD2 | few | TRBV2 | CASRASGRVGGQFF
15 | TRBJ2-1 | TRBD2 | . | TRBV20-1 | CSARAPSGPYNEQFF
17 | TRBJ1-2 | TRBD1 | . | TRBV5-1 | CASSLASGQGRIYGYTF
16 | TRBJ2-1 | TRBD2 | few | TRBV10-3 | CAISEGLAGGHNEQFF
16 | TRBJ2-5 | TRBD2 | . | TRBV4-2 | CASSQVGGGDYNEQYF
14 | TRBJ1-6 | . | . | TRBV20-1 | CSAREQDLRSPLHF
14 | TRBJ1-5 | TRBD1 | . | TRBV2 | CASSEGQGEQPQHF
15 | TRBJ2-7 | TRBD1 | . | TRBV7-9 | CASSTAGTGLYEQYF
17 | TRBJ2-3 | . | few | TRBV25-1 | CASSESGGPSSTDTQYF
16 | TRBJ2-1 | . | few | TRBV18 | CATDLGGPSGYNEQFF
13 | TRBJ2-5 | TRBD1 | many | TRBV12-3/TRBV12-4 | CASSLDRVETQYF
16 | TRBJ2-3 | . | . | TRBV5-1 | CASSPGHPIGTDTQYF
16 | TRBJ2-3 | . | . | TRBV12-5 | CASGLRQGTSTYTQYF
16 | TRBJ2-1 | TRBD2 | . | TRBV7-2 | CASTLGTGLARNEQFF
17 | TRBJ2-3 | . | few | TRBV3-1 | CASSQGKGTGYTDTQYF
12 | TRBJ2-5 | . | few | TRBV28 | CASDQPGETQYF
16 | . | TRBD2 | . | TRBV5-1 | CASSLRSGGAYNEQYF
16 | TRBJ2-5 | TRBD1 | few | TRBV6-6 | CASSSSPGQEFRAQYF
17 | TRBJ1-2 | TRBD1 | . | TRBV7-2 | CASSPFSLTGGAGGYTF
15 | TRBJ1-3 | . | . | TRBV7-2 | CASSLREAYGNTIYF
13 | TRBJ2-7 | . | . | TRBV12-3/TRBV12-4 | CASSLRASNEQYF
17 | TRBJ2-3 | . | few | TRBV7-2 | CASSLVYAGSRPDTQYF
11 | TRBJ2-3 | . | once | TRBV27 | CASSARLPRYF
15 | TRBJ2-4 | . | . | TRBV12-5 | CASGLCTEGRAAEYF
15 | TRBJ1-2 | . | few | TRBV27 | CASSFGGRSAYGYTF
13 | TRBJ1-6 | . | . | TRBV6-4 | CASSDRDNSPLHF
16 | . | TRBD2 | . | TRBV27 | CASSIPGTSGPYEQYF
18 | TRBJ2-1 | . | once | TRBV12-3/TRBV12-4 | CASSFSVEGGDHRDEQFF
18 | TRBJ2-1 | . | once | TRBV5-1 | CASSSPREDQITYNEQFF